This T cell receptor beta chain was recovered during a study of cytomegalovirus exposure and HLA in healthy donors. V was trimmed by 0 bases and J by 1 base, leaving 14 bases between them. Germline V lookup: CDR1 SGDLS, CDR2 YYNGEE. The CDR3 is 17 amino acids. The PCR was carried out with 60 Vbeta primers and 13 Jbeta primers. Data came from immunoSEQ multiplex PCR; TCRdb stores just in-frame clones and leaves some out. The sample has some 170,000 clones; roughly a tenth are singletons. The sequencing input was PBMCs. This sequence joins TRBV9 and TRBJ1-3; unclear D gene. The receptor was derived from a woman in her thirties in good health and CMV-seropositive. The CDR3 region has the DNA TGTGCCAGCAGCGTAGCGCCAGTCCGAGGGTCTGGAAACACCATATATTTT. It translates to CASSVAPVRGSGNTIYF.